The clone carrying this T cell receptor beta chain was observed at least ten times. What it binds is not known. The entry originates in a study of T cells in Graves' hyperthyroidism and ophthalmopathy. TCR beta CDR3 regions were amplified from RNA transcripts. The study used the HTBI primer set for a first-round RT-PCR of the TCR CDR3. TCRdb re-called the multiplex PCR reads through MiXCR, storing one row per CDR3 protein. The data hold hundreds of thousands of distinct CDR3 sequences, with about 15% observed a single time. Study-level results: Most expanded thyroid clonotypes above 0.001 recurred in blood.

Germline lookup yields CDR1 MNHNS and CDR2 SASEGT. The CDR3 runs to 12 residues. Trimming stripped 4 bases from V and 3 bases from J, with 5 bases between. This receptor was taken from a woman in her thirties or forties with Graves' ophthalmopathy. The chain couples TRBV6-1 to TRBJ2-3; D remains ambiguous. Sequenced material: blood. CDR3 protein: CASSGATDTQYF. The CDR3 DNA reads TGTGCCAGCAGTGGGGCAACAGATACGCAGTATTTT.